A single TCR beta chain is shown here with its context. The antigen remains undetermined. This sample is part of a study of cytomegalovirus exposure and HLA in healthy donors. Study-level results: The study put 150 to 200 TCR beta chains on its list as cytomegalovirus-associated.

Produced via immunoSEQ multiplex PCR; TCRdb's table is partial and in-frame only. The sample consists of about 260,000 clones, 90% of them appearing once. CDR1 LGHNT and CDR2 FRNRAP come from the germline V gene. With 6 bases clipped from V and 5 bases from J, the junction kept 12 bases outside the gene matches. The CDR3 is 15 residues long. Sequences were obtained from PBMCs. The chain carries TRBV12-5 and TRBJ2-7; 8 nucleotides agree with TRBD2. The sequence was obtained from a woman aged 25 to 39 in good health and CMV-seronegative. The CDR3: CASGPIRAGVNEQYF. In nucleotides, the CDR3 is TGTGCTAGTGGACCTATCCGAGCGGGAGTTAACGAGCAGTACTTC.